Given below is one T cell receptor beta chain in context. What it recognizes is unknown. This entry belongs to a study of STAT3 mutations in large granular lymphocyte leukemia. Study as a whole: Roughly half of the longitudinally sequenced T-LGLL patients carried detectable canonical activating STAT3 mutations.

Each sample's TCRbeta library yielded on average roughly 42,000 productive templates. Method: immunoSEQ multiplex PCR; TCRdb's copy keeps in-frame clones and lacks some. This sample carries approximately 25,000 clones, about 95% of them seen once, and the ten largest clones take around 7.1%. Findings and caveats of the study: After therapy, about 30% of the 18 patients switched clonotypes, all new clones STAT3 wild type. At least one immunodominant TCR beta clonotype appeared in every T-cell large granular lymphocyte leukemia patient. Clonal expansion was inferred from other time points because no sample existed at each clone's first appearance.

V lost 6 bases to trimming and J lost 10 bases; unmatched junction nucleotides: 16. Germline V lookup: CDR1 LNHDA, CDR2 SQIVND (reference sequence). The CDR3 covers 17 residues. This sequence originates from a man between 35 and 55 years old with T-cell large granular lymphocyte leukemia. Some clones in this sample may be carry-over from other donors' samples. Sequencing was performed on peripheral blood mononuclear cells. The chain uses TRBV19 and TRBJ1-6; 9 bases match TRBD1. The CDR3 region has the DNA TGTGCCAGTAGCCCGGGGGGACAGGGATTACTTCGCTCACCCCTCCACTTT. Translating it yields CASSPGGQGLLRSPLHF.